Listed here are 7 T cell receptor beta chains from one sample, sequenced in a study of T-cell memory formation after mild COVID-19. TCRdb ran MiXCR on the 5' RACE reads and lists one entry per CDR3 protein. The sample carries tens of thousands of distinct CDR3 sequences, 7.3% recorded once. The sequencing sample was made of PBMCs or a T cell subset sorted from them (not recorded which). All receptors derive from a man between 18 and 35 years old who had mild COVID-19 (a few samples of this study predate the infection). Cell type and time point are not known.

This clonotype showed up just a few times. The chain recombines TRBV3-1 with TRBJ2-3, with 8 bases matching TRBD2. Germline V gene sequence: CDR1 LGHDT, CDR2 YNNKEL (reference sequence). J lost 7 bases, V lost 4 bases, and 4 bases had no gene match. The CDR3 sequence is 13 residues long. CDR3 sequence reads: CASSPPGGNTQYF. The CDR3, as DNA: TGTGCCAGCAGCCCCCCGGGGGGGAATACGCAGTATTTT.

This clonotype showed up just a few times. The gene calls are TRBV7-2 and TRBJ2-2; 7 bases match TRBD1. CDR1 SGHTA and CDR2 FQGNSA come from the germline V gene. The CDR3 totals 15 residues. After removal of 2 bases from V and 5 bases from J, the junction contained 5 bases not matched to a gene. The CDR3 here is CASSLQGVWTGELFF. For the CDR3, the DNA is TGTGCCAGCAGCTTACAGGGGGTGTGGACCGGGGAGCTGTTTTTT.

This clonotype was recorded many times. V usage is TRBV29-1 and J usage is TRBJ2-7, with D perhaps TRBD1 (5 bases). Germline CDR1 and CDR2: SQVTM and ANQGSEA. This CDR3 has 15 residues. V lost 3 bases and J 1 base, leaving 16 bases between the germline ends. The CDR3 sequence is CSVERQGLGSYEQYF. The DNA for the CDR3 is TGCAGCGTTGAGAGGCAGGGCTTAGGATCCTACGAGCAGTACTTC.

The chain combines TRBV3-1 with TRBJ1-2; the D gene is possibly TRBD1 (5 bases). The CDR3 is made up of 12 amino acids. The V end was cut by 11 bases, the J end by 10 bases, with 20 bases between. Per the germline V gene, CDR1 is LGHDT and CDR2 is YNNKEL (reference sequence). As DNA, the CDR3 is TGTGCCTGTACCGGTGGCACAGGAATCTACACCTTC. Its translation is CACTGGTGIYTF.

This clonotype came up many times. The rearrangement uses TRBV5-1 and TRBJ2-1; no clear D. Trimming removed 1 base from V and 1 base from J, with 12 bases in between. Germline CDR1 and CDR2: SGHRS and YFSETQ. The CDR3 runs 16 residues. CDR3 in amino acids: CASSLYGLGSYNEQFF. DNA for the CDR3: TGCGCCAGCAGCTTGTACGGTTTAGGGTCCTACAATGAGCAGTTCTTC.

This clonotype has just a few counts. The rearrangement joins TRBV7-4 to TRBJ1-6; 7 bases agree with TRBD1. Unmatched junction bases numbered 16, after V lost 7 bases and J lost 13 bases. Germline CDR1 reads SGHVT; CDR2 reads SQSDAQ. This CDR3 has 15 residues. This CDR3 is CASNNPGQWPRPLHF. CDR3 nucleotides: TGTGCCAGCAATAATCCGGGACAGTGGCCTCGGCCCCTCCACTTT.

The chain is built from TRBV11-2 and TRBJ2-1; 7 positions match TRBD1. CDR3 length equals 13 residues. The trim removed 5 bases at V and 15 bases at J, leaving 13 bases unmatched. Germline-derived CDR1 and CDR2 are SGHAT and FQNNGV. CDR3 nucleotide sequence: TGTGCCAGCAGCCCCCTCAGACAGGGAAATTGGTTCTTC. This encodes CASSPLRQGNWFF. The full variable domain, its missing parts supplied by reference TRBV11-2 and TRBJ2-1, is EAGVAQSPRYKIIEKRQSVAFWCNPISGHATLYWYQQILGQGPKLLIQFQNNGVVDDSQLPKDRFSAERLKGVDSTLKIQPAKLEDSAVYLCASSPLRQGNWFFGPGTRLTVL.